This TCR beta chain was retrieved from a study of blood T cell repertoires in COVID-19. On the study more broadly: Material from acute and convalescent COVID-19 was sourced from the United States, Italy and Spain. Sources were T cells, B-cell-depleted T cells, or PBMCs; the material itself was cDNA or gDNA.

CDR3 size: 15 residues. Germline V gene lookup returns CDR1 SNHLY and CDR2 FYNNEI. V lost 6 bases to trimming and J lost 5 bases, with 16 bases between them. In the original processing: For nucleated cells, counts were estimated from reference gene primer amplification. Here immunoSEQ multiplex PCR was the method, and the copy in TCRdb shows in-frame clones only, minus some. V and J calls and clone size are those listed in that table; D and trimming were worked out from the DNA. Here the sample spans under 250,000 clones, 84% being singletons. Sequencing was carried out using peripheral blood. The gene calls are TRBV2 and TRBJ1-4; no firm D call. This receptor was identified in a woman in her fifties or sixties with active or convalescent COVID-19. CDR3 sequence reads: CASRGRRAGNEKLFF. The CDR3 DNA follows: TGTGCCAGCAGGGGAAGGAGGGCGGGGAATGAAAAACTGTTTTTT. The entire variable domain, with the rest obtained from reference TRBV2 and TRBJ1-4, is as follows: EPEVTQTPSHQVTQMGQEVILRCVPISNHLYFYWYRQILGQKVEFLVSFYNNEISEKSEIFDDQFSVERPDGSNFTLKIRSTKLEDSAMYFCASRGRRAGNEKLFFGSGTQLSVL.